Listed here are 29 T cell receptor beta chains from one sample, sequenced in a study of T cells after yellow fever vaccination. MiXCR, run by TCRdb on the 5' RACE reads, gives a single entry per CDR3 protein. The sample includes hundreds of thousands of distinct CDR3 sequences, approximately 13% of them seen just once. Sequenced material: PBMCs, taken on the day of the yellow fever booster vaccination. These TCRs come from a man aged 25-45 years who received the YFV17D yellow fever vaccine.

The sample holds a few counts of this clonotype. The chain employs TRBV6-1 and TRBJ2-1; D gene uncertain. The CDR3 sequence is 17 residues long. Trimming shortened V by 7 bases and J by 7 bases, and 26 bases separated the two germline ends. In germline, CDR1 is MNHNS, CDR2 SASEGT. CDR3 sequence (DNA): TGTGCCAGCACCACCCGGACGGCGGAATCTGCTAGAAATGAGCAGTTCTTC. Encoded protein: CASTTRTAESARNEQFF.

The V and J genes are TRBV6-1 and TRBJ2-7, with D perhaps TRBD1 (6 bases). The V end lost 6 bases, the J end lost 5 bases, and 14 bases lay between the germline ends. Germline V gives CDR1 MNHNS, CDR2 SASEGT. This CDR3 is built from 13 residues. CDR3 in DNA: TGTGCCAGCAGGCCCGGGACATCAAACGAGCAGTACTTC. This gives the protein CASRPGTSNEQYF.

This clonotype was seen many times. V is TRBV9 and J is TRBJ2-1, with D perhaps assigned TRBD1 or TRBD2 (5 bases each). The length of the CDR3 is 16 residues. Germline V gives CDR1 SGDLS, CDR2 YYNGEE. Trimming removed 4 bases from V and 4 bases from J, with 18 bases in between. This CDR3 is CASSPHLGESYNEQFF. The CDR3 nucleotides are TGTGCCAGCAGCCCGCACCTAGGGGAGTCGTACAATGAGCAGTTCTTC.

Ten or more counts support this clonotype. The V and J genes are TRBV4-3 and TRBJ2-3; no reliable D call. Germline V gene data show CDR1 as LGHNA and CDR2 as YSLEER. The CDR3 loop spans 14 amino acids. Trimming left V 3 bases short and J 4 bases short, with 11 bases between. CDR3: CASSQALGSDTQYF. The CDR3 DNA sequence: TGCGCCAGCAGCCAGGCTCTTGGATCAGATACGCAGTATTTT.

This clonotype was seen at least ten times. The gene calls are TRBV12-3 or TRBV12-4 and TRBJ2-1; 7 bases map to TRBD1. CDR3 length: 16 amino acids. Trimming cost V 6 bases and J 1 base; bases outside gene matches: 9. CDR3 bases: TGTGCCAGCAGAGGGACAGCAATCGGGTCCTACAATGAGCAGTTCTTC. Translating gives CASRGTAIGSYNEQFF.

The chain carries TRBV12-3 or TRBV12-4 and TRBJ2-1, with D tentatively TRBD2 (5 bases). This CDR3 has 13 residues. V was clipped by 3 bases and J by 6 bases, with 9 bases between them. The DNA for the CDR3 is TGTGCCAGCAGTTTGCACGGGATCAATGAGCAGTTCTTC. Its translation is CASSLHGINEQFF.

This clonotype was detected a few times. The CDR3 DNA follows: TGCAGTGCTATACAGGGGGCAGATAGCTACACCTTC. It codes for CSAIQGADSYTF. The V and J genes are TRBV20-1 and TRBJ1-2; TRBD1 aligns across 9 bases. The V and J ends lost 4 bases and 9 bases, in that order; junction bases with no gene match: 6. Germline CDR1 DFQATT, CDR2 SNEGSKA (reference sequence). The length of the CDR3 is 12 residues.

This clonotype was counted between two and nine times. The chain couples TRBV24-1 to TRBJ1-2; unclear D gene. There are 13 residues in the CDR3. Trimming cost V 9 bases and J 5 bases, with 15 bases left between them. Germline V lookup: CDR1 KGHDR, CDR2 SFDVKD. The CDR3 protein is CATQLDSGYGYTF. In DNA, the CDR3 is TGTGCCACCCAACTTGATTCCGGGTATGGCTACACCTTC.

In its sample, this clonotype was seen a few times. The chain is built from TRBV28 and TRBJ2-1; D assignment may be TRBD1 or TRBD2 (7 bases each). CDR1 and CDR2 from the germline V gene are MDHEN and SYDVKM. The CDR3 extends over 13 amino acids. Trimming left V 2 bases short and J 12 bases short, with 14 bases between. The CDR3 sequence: CASSLAQGGTQFF. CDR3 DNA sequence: TGTGCCAGCAGTTTAGCTCAGGGGGGGACGCAGTTCTTC.

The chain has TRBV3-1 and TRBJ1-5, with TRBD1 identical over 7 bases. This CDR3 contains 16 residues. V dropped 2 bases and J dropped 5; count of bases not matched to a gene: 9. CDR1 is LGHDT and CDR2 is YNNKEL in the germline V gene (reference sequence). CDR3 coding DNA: TGTGCCAGCAGCCAAACCACAGGGGTCGTTGATCAGCCCCAGCATTTT. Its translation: CASSQTTGVVDQPQHF. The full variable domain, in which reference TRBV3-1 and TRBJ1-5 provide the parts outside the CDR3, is DTAVSQTPKYLVTQMGNDKSIKCEQNLGHDTMYWYKQDSKKFLKIMFSYNNKELIINETVPNRFSPKSPDKAHLNLHINSLELGDSAVYFCASSQTTGVVDQPQHFGDGTRLSIL.

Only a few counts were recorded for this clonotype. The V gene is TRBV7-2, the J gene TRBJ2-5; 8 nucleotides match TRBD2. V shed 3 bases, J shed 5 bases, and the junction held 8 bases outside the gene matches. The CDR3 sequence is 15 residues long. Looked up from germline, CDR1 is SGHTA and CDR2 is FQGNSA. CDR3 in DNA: TGTGCCAGCAGCTTCATCGGGAGGGCCTGGGAGACCCAGTACTTC. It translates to CASSFIGRAWETQYF.

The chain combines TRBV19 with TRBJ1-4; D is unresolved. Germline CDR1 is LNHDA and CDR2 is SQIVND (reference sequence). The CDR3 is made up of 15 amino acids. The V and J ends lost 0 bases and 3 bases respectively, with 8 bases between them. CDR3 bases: TGTGCCAGTAGTATAGATCCTGGGGCTAATGAAAAACTGTTTTTT. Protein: CASSIDPGANEKLFF.

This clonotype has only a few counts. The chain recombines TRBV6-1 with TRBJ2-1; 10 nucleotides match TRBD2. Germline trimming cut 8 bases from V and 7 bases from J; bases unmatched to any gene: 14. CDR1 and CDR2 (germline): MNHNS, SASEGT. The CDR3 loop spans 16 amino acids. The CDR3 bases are TGTGCCAGCGGGTGGGCAGGAGGGACTAGCGCAAATGAGCAGTTCTTC. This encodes CASGWAGGTSANEQFF.

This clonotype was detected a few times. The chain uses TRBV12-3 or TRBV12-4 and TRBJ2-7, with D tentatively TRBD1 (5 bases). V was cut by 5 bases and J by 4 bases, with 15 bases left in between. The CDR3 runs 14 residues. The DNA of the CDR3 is TGTGCCAGCAGTCCTGCTGGGGCGGTTTACGAGCAGTACTTC. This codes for CASSPAGAVYEQYF.

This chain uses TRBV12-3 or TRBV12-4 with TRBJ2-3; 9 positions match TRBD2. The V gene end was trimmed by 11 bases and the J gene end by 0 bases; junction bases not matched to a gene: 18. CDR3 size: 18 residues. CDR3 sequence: CACCYRPSGIGSTDTQYF. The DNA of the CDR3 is TGTGCCTGCTGTTACCGGCCTAGCGGGATAGGAAGCACAGATACGCAGTATTTT.

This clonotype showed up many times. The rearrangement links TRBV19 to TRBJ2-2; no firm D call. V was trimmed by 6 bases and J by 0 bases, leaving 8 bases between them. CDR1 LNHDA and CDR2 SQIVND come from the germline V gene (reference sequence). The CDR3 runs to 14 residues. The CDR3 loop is CASRLGPNTGELFF. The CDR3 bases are TGTGCCAGTAGACTCGGACCGAACACCGGGGAGCTGTTTTTT.

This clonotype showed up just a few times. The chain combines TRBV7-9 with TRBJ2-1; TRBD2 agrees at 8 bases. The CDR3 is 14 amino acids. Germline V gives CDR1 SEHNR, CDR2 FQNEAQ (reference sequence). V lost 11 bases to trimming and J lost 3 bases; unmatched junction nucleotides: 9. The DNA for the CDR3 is TGTGCCTCCCGGGGTAGCGGGATCTACAATGAGCAGTTCTTC. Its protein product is CASRGSGIYNEQFF.

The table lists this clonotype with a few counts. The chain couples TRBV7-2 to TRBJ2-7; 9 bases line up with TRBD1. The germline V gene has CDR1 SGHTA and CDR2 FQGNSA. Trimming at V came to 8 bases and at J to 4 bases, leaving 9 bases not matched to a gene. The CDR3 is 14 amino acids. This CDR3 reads CASAYNRGLYEQYF. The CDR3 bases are TGTGCCAGCGCGTATAACAGGGGGCTGTACGAGCAGTACTTC.

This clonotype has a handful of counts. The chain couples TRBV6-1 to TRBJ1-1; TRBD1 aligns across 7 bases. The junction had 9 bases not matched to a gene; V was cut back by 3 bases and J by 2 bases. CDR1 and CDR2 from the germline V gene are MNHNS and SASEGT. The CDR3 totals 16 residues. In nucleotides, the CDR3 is TGTGCCAGCAGTGATGGGACAGACTGGGGAAACACTGAAGCTTTCTTT. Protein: CASSDGTDWGNTEAFF.

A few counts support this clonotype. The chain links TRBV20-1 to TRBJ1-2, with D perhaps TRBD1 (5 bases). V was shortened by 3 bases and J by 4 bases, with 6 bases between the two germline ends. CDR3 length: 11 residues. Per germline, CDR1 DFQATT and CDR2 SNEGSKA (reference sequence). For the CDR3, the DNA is TGCAGTGCTAGGACAGCCTATGGCTACACCTTC. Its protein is CSARTAYGYTF.

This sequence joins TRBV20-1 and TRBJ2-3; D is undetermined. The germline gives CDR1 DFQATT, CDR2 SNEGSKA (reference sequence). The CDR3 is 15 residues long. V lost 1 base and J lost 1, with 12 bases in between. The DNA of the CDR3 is TGCAGTGCTAGAGGTGTGATAGGGCGCACAGATACGCAGTATTTT. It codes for CSARGVIGRTDTQYF.

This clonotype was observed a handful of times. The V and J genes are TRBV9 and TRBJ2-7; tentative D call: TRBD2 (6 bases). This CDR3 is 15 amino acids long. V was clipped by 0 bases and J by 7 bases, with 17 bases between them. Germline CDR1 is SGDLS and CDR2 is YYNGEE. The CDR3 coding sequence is TGTGCCAGCAGCGTAGGGGGCGGCGGGAAGGATGAGCAGTACTTC. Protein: CASSVGGGGKDEQYF. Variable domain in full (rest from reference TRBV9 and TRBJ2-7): DSGVTQTPKHLITATGQRVTLRCSPRSGDLSVYWYQQSLDQGLQFLIQYYNGEERAKGNILERFSAQQFPDLHSELNLSSLELGDSALYFCASSVGGGGKDEQYFGPGTRLTVT.

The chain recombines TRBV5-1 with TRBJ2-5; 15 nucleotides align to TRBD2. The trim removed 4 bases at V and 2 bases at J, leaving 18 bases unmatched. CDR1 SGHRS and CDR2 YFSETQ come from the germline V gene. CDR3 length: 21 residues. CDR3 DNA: TGCGCCAGCAGCCCTAAAATCCTCGGACTAGCGGGAGGGCTCGGTCAAGAGACCCAGTACTTC. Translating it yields CASSPKILGLAGGLGQETQYF.

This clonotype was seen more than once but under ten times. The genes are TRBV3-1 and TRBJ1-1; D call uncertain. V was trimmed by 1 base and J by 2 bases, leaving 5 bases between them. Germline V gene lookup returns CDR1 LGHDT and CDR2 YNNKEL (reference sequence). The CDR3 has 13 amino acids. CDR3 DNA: TGTGCCAGCAGCCAAGTTGCCAACACTGAAGCTTTCTTT. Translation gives CASSQVANTEAFF.

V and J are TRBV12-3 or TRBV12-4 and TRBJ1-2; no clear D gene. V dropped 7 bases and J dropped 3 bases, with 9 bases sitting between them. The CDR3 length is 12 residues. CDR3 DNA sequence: TGTGCCAGCAAGCGGGGTGACTATGGCTACACCTTC. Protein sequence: CASKRGDYGYTF.

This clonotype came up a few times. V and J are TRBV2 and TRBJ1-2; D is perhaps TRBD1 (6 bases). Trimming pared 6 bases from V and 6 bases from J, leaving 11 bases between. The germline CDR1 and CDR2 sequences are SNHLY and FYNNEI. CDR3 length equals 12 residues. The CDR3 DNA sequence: TGTGCCAGCAGAGCCACAGGGAATGGCTACACCTTC. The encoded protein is CASRATGNGYTF.

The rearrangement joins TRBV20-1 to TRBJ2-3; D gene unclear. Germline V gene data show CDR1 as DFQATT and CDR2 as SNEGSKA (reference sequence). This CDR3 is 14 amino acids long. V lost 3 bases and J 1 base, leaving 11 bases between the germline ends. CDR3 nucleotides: TGCAGTGCTAGTAAGGACCAGGGCACAGATACGCAGTATTTT. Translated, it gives CSASKDQGTDTQYF.

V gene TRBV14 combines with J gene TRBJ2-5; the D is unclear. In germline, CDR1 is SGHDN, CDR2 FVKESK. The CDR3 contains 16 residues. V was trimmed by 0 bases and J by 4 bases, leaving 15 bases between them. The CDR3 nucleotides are TGTGCCAGCAGCCAAGATCACACAGCAGTGAGAGAGACCCAGTACTTC. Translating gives CASSQDHTAVRETQYF.

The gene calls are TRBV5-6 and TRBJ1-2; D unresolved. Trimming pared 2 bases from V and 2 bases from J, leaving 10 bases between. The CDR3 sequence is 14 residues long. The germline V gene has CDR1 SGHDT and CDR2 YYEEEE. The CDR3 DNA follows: TGTGCCAGCAGCTTTCCGGGGTCCAACTATGGCTACACCTTC. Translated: CASSFPGSNYGYTF.